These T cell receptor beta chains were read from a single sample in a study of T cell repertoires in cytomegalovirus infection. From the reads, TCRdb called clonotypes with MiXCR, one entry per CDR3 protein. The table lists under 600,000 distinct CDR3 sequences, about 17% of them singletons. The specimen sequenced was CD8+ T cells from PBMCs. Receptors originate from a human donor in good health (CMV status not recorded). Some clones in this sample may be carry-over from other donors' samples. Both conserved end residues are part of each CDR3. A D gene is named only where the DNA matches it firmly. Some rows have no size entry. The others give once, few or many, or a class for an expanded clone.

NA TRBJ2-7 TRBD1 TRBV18 CASSPRRGLFPYEQYF TGTGCCAGCTCTCCACGCAGGGGGCTTTTTCCCTACGAGCAGTACTTC
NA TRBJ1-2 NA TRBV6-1 CASSDGTNYGYTF TGTGCCAGCAGTGACGGGACTAACTATGGCTACACCTTC
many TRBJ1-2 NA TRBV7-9 CASSLGGGDSDGYTF TGTGCCAGCAGCTTAGGAGGTGGGGACTCAGATGGCTACACCTTC
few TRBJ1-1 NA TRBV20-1 CSASGRPNTEAFF TGCAGTGCTAGCGGCCGCCCGAACACTGAAGCTTTCTTT
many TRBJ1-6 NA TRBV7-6 CASSLIRADNSPLHF TGTGCCAGCAGCTTAATCAGAGCCGATAATTCACCCCTCCACTTT
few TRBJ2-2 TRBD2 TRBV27 CASSLWEGMKELFF TGTGCCAGCAGTTTATGGGAGGGGATGAAGGAGCTGTTTTTT
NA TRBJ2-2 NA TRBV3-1 CASSQEENTGELFF TGTGCCAGCAGCCAAGAGGAAAACACCGGGGAGCTGTTTTTT
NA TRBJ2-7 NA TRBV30 CAWSEGHSYEQYF TGTGCCTGGAGCGAGGGACACTCCTACGAGCAGTACTTC
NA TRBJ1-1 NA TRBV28 CASSLLMGGEDTEAFF TGTGCCAGCAGTTTATTAATGGGGGGGGAGGACACTGAAGCTTTCTTT
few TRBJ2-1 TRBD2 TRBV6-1 CASSEGVAGGDEQFF TGTGCCAGCAGTGAAGGAGTAGCGGGGGGGGATGAGCAGTTCTTC
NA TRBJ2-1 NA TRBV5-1 CASTDGVLSYNEQFF TGCGCCAGCACCGATGGCGTTCTCTCCTACAATGAGCAGTTCTTC
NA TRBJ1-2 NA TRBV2 CASTLAPSTSIKGYTF TGTGCCAGCACTCTAGCTCCCTCCACCTCTATTAAAGGCTACACCTTC
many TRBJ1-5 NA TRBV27 CASSLTDNQPQHF TGTGCCAGCAGTTTGACAGACAATCAGCCCCAGCATTTT
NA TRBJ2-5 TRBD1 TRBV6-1 CASSRGQGRETQYF TGTGCCAGCAGCCGTGGACAGGGCAGAGAGACCCAGTACTTC
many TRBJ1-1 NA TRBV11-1 CASSKRAGTEAFF TGTGCCAGCAGCAAGCGGGCGGGGACCGAAGCTTTCTTT